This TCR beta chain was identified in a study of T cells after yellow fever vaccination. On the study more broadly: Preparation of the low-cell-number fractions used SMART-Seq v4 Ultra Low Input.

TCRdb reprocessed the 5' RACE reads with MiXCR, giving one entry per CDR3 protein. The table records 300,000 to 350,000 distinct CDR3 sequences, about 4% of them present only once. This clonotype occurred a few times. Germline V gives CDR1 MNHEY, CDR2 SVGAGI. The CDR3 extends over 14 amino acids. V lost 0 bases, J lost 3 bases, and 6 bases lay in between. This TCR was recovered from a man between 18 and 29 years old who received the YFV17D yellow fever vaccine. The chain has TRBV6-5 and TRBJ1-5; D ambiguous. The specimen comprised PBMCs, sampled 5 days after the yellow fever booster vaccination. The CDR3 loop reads CASSYSDTNQPQHF. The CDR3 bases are TGTGCCAGCAGTTACTCTGACACCAATCAGCCCCAGCATTTT.